This TCR beta chain is drawn from a study of response to subunit inactivated influenza vaccine. A note on this clonotype: No antigen is known for it.

Whole-study results and caveats: Every seasonal influenza vaccination brings in few new T cells, the authors suggested.

V was pared by 0 bases and J by 3 bases, with 8 bases between. Germline V gene lookup returns CDR1 MNHEY and CDR2 SVGAGI. This CDR3 contains 14 residues. In TCRdb, the RT-PCR reads were re-called with MiXCR into one record per CDR3 protein. Counted here are fewer than 350,000 distinct CDR3 sequences, roughly 22% occurring once; the ten biggest clones make up 9.5% to 13%. Sample: PBMCs from blood, taken roughly 20 months after vaccination. The rearrangement uses TRBV6-5 and TRBJ1-2; D perhaps matches TRBD1 (5 bases). The receptor's source is a man in his fifties or sixties who received an inactivated influenza vaccine. CDR3 nucleotides: TGTGCCAGCAGTTACTCGAAGGGGTACTATGGCTACACCTTC. This sequence encodes CASSYSKGYYGYTF.